Listed below are T cell receptor beta chains from one sample, sequenced in a study of blood T cell repertoires in COVID-19. Libraries were prepared by immunoSEQ multiplex PCR; TCRdb keeps only in-frame clonotypes and omits some of them. This sample yields about 270,000 clones, of which more than 70% are seen a single time; around 3.2% belongs to the top ten. The specimen sequenced was peripheral blood. These receptors originate from a woman between 18 and 29 years old with acute or convalescent COVID-19. Each CDR3 is given with its conserved first and last residue. A D gene is named only where the DNA matches it firmly. Clone size is shown for a subset of rows, as once, few, many or a class of expanded clone.

size,J,D,V,CDR3,DNA
.,TRBJ1-2,TRBD1,TRBV18,CASSRDRGSGYGYTF,TGTGCCAGCTCAAGGGACAGGGGGAGCGGCTATGGCTACACCTTC
.,TRBJ2-1,TRBD1,TRBV5-1,CASSPGQGLNEQFF,TGCGCCAGCAGCCCCGGACAGGGATTGAATGAGCAGTTCTTC
.,TRBJ2-7,TRBD2,TRBV10-3,CAISLWEGPAYEQYF,TGTGCCATCAGTCTCTGGGAGGGGCCAGCGTACGAGCAGTACTTC
.,TRBJ2-5,.,TRBV24-1,CATSGAARETQYF,TGTGCCACCAGTGGGGCAGCCAGGGAGACCCAGTACTTC
few,TRBJ1-2,.,TRBV12-3/TRBV12-4,CASRDPGSYGYTF,TGTGCCAGCAGGGACCCGGGGTCCTATGGCTACACCTTC
once,TRBJ2-7,TRBD2,TRBV30,CASTWREGGGNLYEQYF,TGTGCCTCCACGTGGAGGGAGGGCGGTGGAAACTTGTACGAGCAGTACTTC
.,TRBJ2-7,.,TRBV20-1,CSARAQTQYF,TGCAGTGCTAGAGCACAGACACAGTACTTC
.,TRBJ2-3,.,TRBV24-1,CATSDKELGHTDTQYF,TGTGCCACCAGTGATAAAGAGCTTGGGCACACAGATACGCAGTATTTT
.,TRBJ2-1,.,TRBV14,CASSQSGPNEQFF,TGTGCCAGCAGCCAATCGGGTCCCAATGAGCAGTTCTTC
few,TRBJ2-7,TRBD1,TRBV11-2,CASSFGDLWDRGNYEQYF,TGTGCCAGCAGCTTTGGTGATCTTTGGGACAGGGGAAACTACGAGCAGTACTTC
.,TRBJ1-6,TRBD1,TRBV6-5,CASSYTRTGGSPLHF,TGTGCCAGCAGTTACACCAGGACAGGGGGTTCACCCCTCCACTTT
.,TRBJ2-2,.,TRBV15,CATSRGSIGGELFF,TGTGCCACCAGCAGAGGTTCTATTGGCGGGGAGCTGTTTTTT
few,TRBJ1-1,TRBD1,TRBV9,CASSARDRTEAFF,TGTGCCAGCAGCGCCAGGGACAGGACTGAAGCTTTCTTT
.,TRBJ2-7,.,TRBV5-1,CASSFRGRGTDEQYF,TGCGCCAGCAGCTTTAGGGGGAGGGGAACCGACGAGCAGTACTTC
once,TRBJ2-2,.,TRBV3-1/TRBV3-2,CASSQERGRGTGELFF,TGTGCCAGCAGCCAAGAAAGGGGTAGAGGAACCGGGGAGCTGTTTTTT
.,TRBJ1-5,.,TRBV4-2,CASSQGGGPQHF,TGTGCCAGCAGCCAAGGGGGGGGGCCCCAGCATTTT
.,TRBJ2-5,.,TRBV29-1,CSAMKGDGPETQYF,TGCAGCGCTATGAAGGGGGACGGGCCGGAGACCCAGTACTTC
.,TRBJ1-5,.,TRBV18,CASSLFPLSRGVGSNQPQHF,TGTGCCAGCTCACTTTTCCCGCTTTCCAGGGGAGTGGGAAGCAATCAGCCCCAGCATTTT
.,TRBJ2-2,.,TRBV24-1,CATSDSRGHTGELFF,TGTGCCACCAGTGATAGTCGAGGGCACACCGGGGAGCTGTTTTTT
.,TRBJ2-7,.,TRBV11-2,CASSLKQFEQYF,TGTGCCAGCAGCTTAAAGCAATTCGAGCAGTACTTC
.,TRBJ1-2,.,TRBV4-3,CASSQDRGPWTGGYTF,TGCGCCAGCAGCCAAGATCGCGGCCCCTGGACGGGAGGCTACACCTTC
.,TRBJ2-2,.,TRBV2,CASRKGQRYTGELFF,TGTGCCAGCAGGAAAGGACAGCGATACACCGGGGAGCTGTTTTTT
.,TRBJ1-4,.,TRBV27,CASSSTGFNEKLFF,TGTGCCAGCAGTTCTACAGGGTTTAATGAAAAACTGTTTTTT
.,TRBJ1-4,TRBD1,TRBV29-1,CSVELYRGAGEKLFF,TGCAGCGTTGAATTGTACAGGGGGGCAGGGGAAAAACTGTTTTTT
.,TRBJ1-1,TRBD1,TRBV7-9,CASSHNRGLEAFF,TGTGCCAGCAGCCACAACAGGGGCCTTGAAGCTTTCTTT
.,TRBJ2-6,TRBD1,TRBV13,CASTQTGEGANVLTF,TGTGCCAGCACCCAGACAGGGGAAGGGGCCAACGTCCTGACTTTC
.,TRBJ2-6,.,TRBV24-1,CATRQGSGANVLTF,TGTGCCACCAGACAGGGTTCTGGGGCCAACGTCCTGACTTTC
.,TRBJ2-1,.,TRBV3-1/TRBV3-2,CASSRLGSSYNEQFF,TGTGCCAGCAGCCGTTTAGGGAGCTCCTACAATGAGCAGTTCTTC
.,TRBJ2-1,.,TRBV11-2,CASSLGPAGRGSSYNEQFF,TGTGCCAGCAGCTTAGGTCCCGCAGGGAGGGGGAGCTCCTACAATGAGCAGTTCTTC
once,TRBJ1-2,TRBD1,TRBV29-1,CSVTTQGADGYTF,TGCAGCGTGACTACACAGGGGGCTGATGGCTACACCTTC
.,TRBJ2-7,TRBD2,TRBV27,CASSGSGSVYEQYF,TGTGCCAGCAGTGGTAGCGGGAGTGTCTACGAGCAGTACTTC
.,TRBJ1-1,TRBD1,TRBV4-1,CASSQVDRDVEAFF,TGCGCCAGCAGCCAAGTTGACAGGGACGTTGAAGCTTTCTTT
.,TRBJ2-5,.,TRBV12-5,CASGLTRGTAARVETQYF,TGTGCTAGTGGTTTGACACGCGGGACAGCGGCTCGGGTAGAGACCCAGTACTTC
.,TRBJ1-2,.,TRBV27,CASSQTAMGSYGYTF,TGTGCCAGCAGCCAAACCGCGATGGGGAGCTATGGCTACACCTTC
.,TRBJ1-4,TRBD1,TRBV18,CASSPATRGLGEKLFF,TGTGCCAGCTCACCGGCAACCAGGGGGTTGGGTGAAAAACTGTTTTTT
once,TRBJ2-1,TRBD2,TRBV18,CASSPPLAGGYNEQFF,TGTGCCAGCTCACCACCGCTAGCGGGTGGGTACAATGAGCAGTTCTTC
.,TRBJ1-2,TRBD1,TRBV6-1,CASSEGTGGLYGYTF,TGTGCCAGCAGTGAAGGGACAGGGGGCCTTTATGGCTACACCTTC
few,TRBJ1-1,.,TRBV14,CASSQVAGGGTEAFF,TGTGCCAGCAGCCAAGTTGCCGGGGGGGGCACTGAAGCTTTCTTT
.,TRBJ2-3,TRBD1,TRBV5-6,CASSYPGQGLKGDTQYF,TGTGCCAGCAGCTATCCGGGACAGGGTTTGAAGGGAGATACGCAGTATTTT
once,TRBJ1-5,TRBD1,TRBV19,CASTPVGGQGARPQHF,TGTGCCAGTACCCCGGTTGGGGGACAGGGGGCGCGGCCCCAGCATTTT
many,TRBJ2-3,TRBD2,TRBV14,CASSRSGSGTQYF,TGTGCCAGCAGCCGTAGCGGGAGCGGTACGCAGTATTTT